This TCR beta chain originates from a study of blood T cell repertoires in COVID-19. The CDR3 runs 14 residues. Germline values: CDR1 SGHRS, CDR2 YFSETQ. Trimming cost V 4 bases and J 4 bases, with 12 bases left between them. With respect to this clone: Other DNA sequences in this sample translate to the same CDR3.

Produced via immunoSEQ multiplex PCR; TCRdb's table is partial and in-frame only. The table lists 200,000 to 250,000 clones, roughly 85% of them singletons. This TCR was recovered from a middle-aged man with acute or convalescent COVID-19. The specimen was peripheral blood. The V gene is TRBV5-1, the J gene TRBJ1-3; perhaps TRBD1 as D (5 bases). The chain's CDR3 is CASSPGGLGNTIYF. CDR3 DNA: TGCGCCAGCAGCCCGGGGGGTCTGGGAAACACCATATATTTT.